Presented here are 30 T cell receptor beta chains from one specimen sequenced in a study of blood T cells in healthy people across ages. Primed by a sample-barcoded 5' primer and a J-beta primer mix, a second PCR proceeded for roughly 6 to 12 cycles. TCRdb itself ran the 5' RACE reads through MiXCR, one entry per CDR3 protein. The sample lists 1.5 million to 2 million distinct CDR3 sequences; roughly 50% were seen once. Material: blood. These receptors originate from a woman aged 40 to 49 in good health.

A few counts support this clonotype. V usage is TRBV27 and J usage is TRBJ2-1; D might be TRBD1 or TRBD2, each matching 5 bases. Trimming stripped 3 bases from V and 8 bases from J, with 17 bases between. The V gene's germline CDR1 is MNHEY and CDR2 SMNVEV (reference sequence). The length of the CDR3 is 15 residues. The CDR3 DNA follows: TGTGCCAGCAGTTTGGGACCTAGGGTGGGCCATGAGCAGTTCTTC. Translation: CASSLGPRVGHEQFF.

The chain couples TRBV11-1 to TRBJ1-1; no firm D call. Trimming cost V 1 base and J 6 bases, with 12 bases left between them. Germline V gene lookup returns CDR1 SGHAT and CDR2 FQDESV (reference sequence). The CDR3 sequence is 14 residues long. This CDR3 reads CASSLGGTVAEAFF. CDR3 sequence (DNA): TGTGCCAGCAGCTTAGGGGGAACGGTGGCTGAAGCTTTCTTT.

The J gene is TRBJ2-2, the V gene TRBV6-5, with a tentative D call TRBD1 (6 bases). The CDR3 sequence is 15 residues long. Trimming took off 0 bases at V and 2 bases at J, with 7 bases between the two ends. CDR1 is MNHEY and CDR2 is SVGAGI in the germline V gene. This CDR3 is CASSYSTGNTGELFF. The CDR3 nucleotides read TGTGCCAGCAGTTACTCGACAGGAAACACCGGGGAGCTGTTTTTT.

This CDR3 is CASSHILAGLTDTQYF. The CDR3 nucleotides are TGTGCCAGCAGCCACATCCTAGCGGGTCTTACAGATACGCAGTATTTT. V gene TRBV14 combines with J gene TRBJ2-3; 8 bases are shared with TRBD2. The CDR3 sequence is 16 residues long. J lost 3 bases, V lost 3 bases, and 8 bases had no gene match. Germline V gene lookup returns CDR1 SGHDN and CDR2 FVKESK.

This rearrangement joins TRBV9 to TRBJ2-5; D not resolved. There are 14 residues in the CDR3. Trimming cost V 0 bases and J 5 bases, with 11 bases left between them. Germline loops: CDR1 SGDLS, CDR2 YYNGEE. The CDR3 DNA is TGTGCCAGCAGCGTAGGTACAGTTGGGGAGACCCAGTACTTC. This gives the protein CASSVGTVGETQYF.

This clonotype has at least ten counts. The chain recombines TRBV29-1 with TRBJ2-1; weak D call: TRBD1 (5 bases). The CDR3 has 13 residues. Trimming took 4 bases from V and 5 from J, leaving 12 bases between them. Germline V gene data show CDR1 as SQVTM and CDR2 as ANQGSEA. The CDR3 loop is CSVVRVGNNEQFF. The CDR3 DNA reads TGCAGCGTTGTCAGGGTTGGAAACAATGAGCAGTTCTTC.

V gene TRBV7-2 combines with J gene TRBJ1-1; D uncertain. Germline V gene lookup returns CDR1 SGHTA and CDR2 FQGNSA. V lost 5 bases, J lost 5 bases, and 12 bases lay in between. CDR3 length equals 13 residues. For the CDR3, the DNA is TGTGCCAGCAGCCCGACCGCATCGACTGAAGCTTTCTTT. Translation: CASSPTASTEAFF.

The V gene is TRBV20-1, the J gene TRBJ2-3; 9 nucleotides agree with TRBD2. Germline trimming cut 0 bases from V and 0 bases from J; bases unmatched to any gene: 4. The germline CDR1 and CDR2 sequences are DFQATT and SNEGSKA (reference sequence). This CDR3 has 16 amino acids. CDR3 in DNA: TGCAGTGCTAGAGATGGCGGGGGGGCTAGCACAGATACGCAGTATTTT. It encodes CSARDGGGASTDTQYF.

The J gene is TRBJ1-4, the V gene TRBV7-3, with TRBD1 matching over 8 bases. The CDR3 contains 16 residues. V shed 0 bases, J shed 5 bases, and the junction held 5 bases outside the gene matches. The germline V gene has CDR1 SGHTA and CDR2 FQGTGA. The CDR3 region is CASSLTPAGGNEKLFF. DNA of the CDR3: TGTGCCAGCAGCTTAACTCCGGCAGGGGGCAATGAAAAACTGTTTTTT. Complete variable domain (other parts from reference TRBV7-3 and TRBJ1-4): GAGVSQTPSNKVTEKGKYVELRCDPISGHTALYWYRQSLGQGPEFLIYFQGTGAADDSGLPNDRFFAVRPEGSVSTLKIQRTERGDSAVYLCASSLTPAGGNEKLFFGSGTQLSVL.

The count of this clonotype is one. V is TRBV18 and J is TRBJ2-1; TRBD2 matches 8 bases. This CDR3 contains 16 residues. V gave up 2 bases and J gave up 2 bases; unmatched junction bases: 5. CDR1 KGHSH and CDR2 LQKENI come from the germline V gene. The CDR3 is CASSPAGGPPYNEQFF. The CDR3 DNA sequence: TGTGCCAGCTCACCAGCGGGGGGCCCTCCCTACAATGAGCAGTTCTTC.

As to this clonotype: The germline gene is not matched at one end of the junction; a read error may be the cause. The chain links TRBV9 to TRBJ2-1, with D unresolved. The CDR3 loop spans 16 amino acids. CDR1 is SGDLS and CDR2 is YYNGEE in the germline V gene. DNA for the CDR3: TGTACCAGCAGCGTAGGACCCCGGAGCTCCTACAATGAGCAGTTCTTC. Its translation: CTSSVGPRSSYNEQFF.

The chain is built from TRBV18 and TRBJ2-7; 8 nucleotides agree with TRBD1. J was trimmed by 3 bases and V by 2 bases; bases with no gene match: 3. Germline CDR1 reads KGHSH; CDR2 reads LQKENI. There are 14 residues in the CDR3. The CDR3 bases are TGTGCCAGCTCACCATCTACAGGGGGCTACGAGCAGTACTTC. Protein sequence: CASSPSTGGYEQYF. Using reference TRBV18 and TRBJ2-7 for the parts outside the CDR3, the full variable domain is NAGVMQNPRHLVRRRGQEARLRCSPMKGHSHVYWYRQLPEEGLKFMVYLQKENIIDESGMPKERFSAEFPKEGPSILRIQQVVRGDSAAYFCASSPSTGGYEQYFGPGTRLTVT.

This clonotype was found a few times. The V and J genes are TRBV29-1 and TRBJ2-3; D may be TRBD1 (7 bases). The V end lost 3 bases, the J end lost 0 bases, and 16 bases lay between the germline ends. CDR1 and CDR2 from the germline V gene are SQVTM and ANQGSEA. The CDR3 has 16 amino acids. The CDR3 DNA follows: TGCAGCGTTGAGGGAGGACAGGCGGGCAGCACAGATACGCAGTATTTT. This encodes CSVEGGQAGSTDTQYF.

The CDR3 here is CSVEGQRVYTF. The CDR3 DNA is TGCAGCGTTGAGGGACAACGCGTCTACACCTTC. The rearrangement links TRBV29-1 to TRBJ1-2; the D gene is possibly TRBD1 (6 bases). Deletions cut 3 bases from V and 10 bases from J, with 12 bases between. The CDR3 loop spans 11 amino acids. Germline V lookup: CDR1 SQVTM, CDR2 ANQGSEA.

V is TRBV20-1 and J is TRBJ2-7; the match to TRBD2 covers 9 bases. Germline V gene sequence: CDR1 DFQATT, CDR2 SNEGSKA (reference sequence). CDR3 length: 15 amino acids. With V trimmed by 0 bases and J by 3 bases, 6 bases remained unmatched. The CDR3 DNA follows: TGCAGTGCTAGAGATTCCGGGACTAGCAACTACGAGCAGTACTTC. It yields the protein CSARDSGTSNYEQYF.

This clonotype appeared a few times. J is TRBJ2-3 and V is TRBV7-2; 16 bases agree with TRBD2. Germline CDR1 SGHTA, CDR2 FQGNSA. The CDR3 is made up of 17 amino acids. Trimming removed 6 bases from V and 3 bases from J; junction bases left unmatched: 6. The CDR3 region has the DNA TGTGCCAGCAGGTCGGGACTAGCGGGGGGGCCAACAGATACGCAGTATTTT. It translates to CASRSGLAGGPTDTQYF.

This chain uses TRBV7-2 with TRBJ2-1, with D possibly called TRBD1 or TRBD2 (5 bases each). Matching the DNA end better, TRBJ2-7 makes the J call doubtful. CDR1 and CDR2 from the germline V gene are SGHTA and FQGNSA. This CDR3 spans 16 amino acids. This CDR3 is CASSSPGTVSYNEQYF. CDR3 sequence (DNA): TGTGCCAGCAGCTCACCTGGGACCGTTTCCTACAATGAGCAGTACTTC.

J is TRBJ2-7 and V is TRBV11-1; 11 positions agree with TRBD1. The germline CDR1 and CDR2 sequences are SGHAT and FQDESV (reference sequence). This CDR3 region has 14 residues. Losses at the gene ends were 8 bases for V and 1 base for J; bases not matched to a gene: 4. The CDR3 region is CASEGDRGSYEQYF. CDR3 nucleotides: TGTGCCAGCGAGGGGGACAGGGGGTCCTACGAGCAGTACTTC.

This clonotype occurred a few times. The V call is TRBV5-1, the J call TRBJ2-3; D remains ambiguous. This CDR3 is built from 14 residues. Germline values: CDR1 SGHRS, CDR2 YFSETQ. Trimming shortened V by 0 bases and J by 2 bases, and 7 bases separated the two germline ends. The CDR3: CASSLVTNTDTQYF. CDR3 in DNA: TGCGCCAGCAGCTTGGTTACAAACACAGATACGCAGTATTTT.

This chain's CDR3 is CASSPIDRGGYYEQYF. In DNA, the CDR3 is TGTGCCAGCAGCCCGATAGACAGGGGTGGTTACTACGAGCAGTACTTC. The rearrangement uses TRBV7-8 and TRBJ2-7, with TRBD1 matching over 8 bases. Germline values: CDR1 SGHVS, CDR2 FQNEAQ. Unmatched junction bases numbered 12, after V lost 5 bases and J lost 3 bases. This CDR3 is 16 amino acids long.

The chain uses TRBV7-2 and TRBJ1-6; D not certain. The germline V and J ends were trimmed by 1 base and 7 bases, with 17 bases remaining between them. Germline values: CDR1 SGHTA, CDR2 FQGNSA. The CDR3 extends over 17 amino acids. DNA for the CDR3: TGTGCCAGCAGCTTAGACCCTAAGGGCCGATTCAATTCACCCCTCCACTTT. Protein: CASSLDPKGRFNSPLHF.

The chain joins TRBV10-3 to TRBJ2-3, with D unresolved. The V end was cut by 5 bases, the J end by 4 bases, with 13 bases between. The length of the CDR3 is 14 residues. CDR1 is ENHRY and CDR2 is SYGVKD in the germline V gene. In DNA form, the CDR3 reads TGTGCCATCAGTTACGGGTCCGCAGCAGATACGCAGTATTTT. This sequence encodes CAISYGSAADTQYF.

This clonotype appeared once. The chain joins TRBV27 to TRBJ2-6; 7 bases align to TRBD1. This CDR3 spans 16 amino acids. V was pared by 5 bases and J by 4 bases, with 8 bases of the junction left unmatched. The germline CDR1 and CDR2 sequences are MNHEY and SMNVEV (reference sequence). The CDR3 nucleotides read TGTGCCAGCAGTGCGAGGACAGGCCAGGGGGCCAACGTCCTGACTTTC. Translating gives CASSARTGQGANVLTF.

This clonotype came up once. This chain connects TRBV5-1 to TRBJ2-3; D gene uncertain. This CDR3 has 15 residues. V was trimmed by 3 bases and J by 2 bases, leaving 13 bases between them. CDR1 is SGHRS and CDR2 is YFSETQ in the germline V gene. CDR3 sequence: CASSWLGSNTDTQYF. The DNA for the CDR3 is TGCGCCAGCAGCTGGCTGGGTTCCAACACAGATACGCAGTATTTT.

The gene calls are TRBV5-8 and TRBJ2-1, with D perhaps matching TRBD1 or TRBD2 (5 bases each). The V gene lost 2 bases and the J gene lost 14 bases, with 17 bases spanning the gap. From germline, CDR1 is SGHTS and CDR2 YDEGEE. The CDR3 covers 13 residues. The CDR3 DNA sequence: TGTGCCAGCAGCTTTACCGGGGCTCATAGCAAGTTCTTC. It specifies CASSFTGAHSKFF.

As regards this clonotype: A much larger clonotype is one base distant, so this may be a read error. J is TRBJ1-1 and V is TRBV4-2; D gene ambiguous. Germline CDR1 reads LGHNA; CDR2 reads YNFKEQ. CDR3 size: 13 residues. This chain's CDR3 is CASNQERDTEAFF. The CDR3, as DNA: TGTGCCAGCAACCAAGAGAGGGACACTGAAGCTTTCTTT.

The rearrangement links TRBV6-6 to TRBJ2-4; D is undetermined. Germline CDR1 MNHNY, CDR2 SVGAGI (reference sequence). V was trimmed by 9 bases and J by 15 bases, leaving 9 bases between them. There are 8 residues in the CDR3. The CDR3 DNA reads TGTGCCAGATTCCCTGCGTACTTC. This codes for CARFPAYF.

The gene calls are TRBV4-3 and TRBJ2-7, with unresolved D. The germline gives CDR1 LGHNA, CDR2 YSLEER. CDR3 length equals 13 residues. V gave up 1 base and J gave up 6 bases, with 10 bases separating them. The CDR3 is CASSQASGSEQYF. CDR3 DNA: TGCGCCAGCAGCCAAGCATCGGGCAGCGAGCAGTACTTC.

This clonotype was picked up a small number of times. V gene TRBV28 combines with J gene TRBJ1-5; TRBD1 might be the D (5 bases). The V and J ends lost 7 bases and 0 bases respectively, with 10 bases between them. The germline gives CDR1 MDHEN, CDR2 SYDVKM. The CDR3 runs 14 residues. The chain's CDR3 is CASTRGYSNQPQHF. For the CDR3, the DNA is TGTGCCAGCACTCGGGGGTATAGCAATCAGCCCCAGCATTTT.

This clonotype was seen a few times. The chain links TRBV4-3 to TRBJ2-7, with TRBD2 matching over 7 bases. The length of the CDR3 is 15 residues. Germline V gene data show CDR1 as LGHNA and CDR2 as YSLEER. Trimming at V came to 1 base and at J to 0 bases, leaving 3 bases not matched to a gene. The CDR3 nucleotides read TGCGCCAGCAGCCAAGCGGCGGGGGACTCCTACGAGCAGTACTTC. This translates into CASSQAAGDSYEQYF.